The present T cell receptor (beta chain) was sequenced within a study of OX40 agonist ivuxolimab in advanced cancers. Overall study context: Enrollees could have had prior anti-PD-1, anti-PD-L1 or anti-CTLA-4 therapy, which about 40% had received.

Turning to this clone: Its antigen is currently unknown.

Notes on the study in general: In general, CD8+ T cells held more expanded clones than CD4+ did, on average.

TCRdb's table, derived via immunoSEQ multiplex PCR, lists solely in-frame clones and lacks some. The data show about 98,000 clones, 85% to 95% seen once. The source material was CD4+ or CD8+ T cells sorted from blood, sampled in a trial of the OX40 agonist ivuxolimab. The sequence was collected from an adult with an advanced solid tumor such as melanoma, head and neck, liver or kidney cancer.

The chain's CDR3 is CASSSLAGGSGEQFF. The CDR3 DNA follows: TGCGCCAGCAGCTCACTAGCGGGAGGATCGGGTGAGCAGTTCTTC. The chain has TRBV5-1 and TRBJ2-1; TRBD2 matches at 12 bases. This CDR3 has 15 residues. The germline V gene encodes CDR1 SGHRS and CDR2 YFSETQ. Trimming removed 3 bases from V and 9 bases from J; junction bases left unmatched: 7.